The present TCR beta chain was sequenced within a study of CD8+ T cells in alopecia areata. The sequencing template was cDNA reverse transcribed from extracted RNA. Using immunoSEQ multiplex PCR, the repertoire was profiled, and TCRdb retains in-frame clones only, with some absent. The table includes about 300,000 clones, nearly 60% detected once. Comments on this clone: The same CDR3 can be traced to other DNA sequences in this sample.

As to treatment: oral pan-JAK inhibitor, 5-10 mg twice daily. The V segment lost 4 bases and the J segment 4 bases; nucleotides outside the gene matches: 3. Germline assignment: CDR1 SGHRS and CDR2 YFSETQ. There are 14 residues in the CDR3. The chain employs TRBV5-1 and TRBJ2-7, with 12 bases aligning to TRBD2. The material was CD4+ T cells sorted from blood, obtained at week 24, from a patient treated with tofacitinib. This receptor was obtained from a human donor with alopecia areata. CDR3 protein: CASSLGTSGYEQYF. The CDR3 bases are TGCGCCAGCAGCCTGGGGACTAGCGGGTACGAGCAGTACTTC.